This section outlines one T cell receptor (beta chain) sequence together with its context. The data stem from a study of blood T cell repertoires in COVID-19. Study background: Sample material is recorded as cDNA or gDNA derived from T cells, B-cell-depleted T cells, or PBMCs.

Here immunoSEQ multiplex PCR was the method, and the copy in TCRdb shows in-frame clones only, minus some. The sample shows 100,000 to 150,000 clones, about 74% of them seen only once. Between the trimmed V and J ends, which lost 6 bases and 1 base, there was a span of 19 bases. Per the germline V gene, CDR1 is LGHNA and CDR2 is YNFKEQ. This CDR3 contains 18 residues. The J gene is TRBJ2-6, the V gene TRBV4-2; unclear D gene. This sequence was found in a man in his 60s with acute or convalescent COVID-19. Sequencing was carried out using peripheral blood. Written as DNA, the CDR3 is TGTGCCAGCAGTCGTCGGTACCAGGATGGGTCTGGGGCCAACGTCCTGACTTTC. This encodes CASSRRYQDGSGANVLTF.